A selection of T cell receptor beta chains follows, all from one sample in a study of human T cells and chemical hapten exposure. TCRdb used MiXCR to reprocess the RACE reads, holding one entry per CDR3 protein. The data contain about 140,000 distinct CDR3 sequences, 12% of them singletons. This sample comprised whole blood, obtained in connection with sensitization to the hapten diphenylcyclopropenone (DPC). The receptors were gathered from a woman aged 45-60 years with alopecia areata. Some clones in this sample may be carry-over from other donors' samples. CDR3s include the opening cysteine and the closing phenylalanine or tryptophan. Each record gives: D gene, V gene, J gene, clone size, CDR3 DNA, CDR3 protein. The D gene is left open where the match is weak. Some rows have no size entry. The others give once, few or many, or a class for an expanded clone.

-	TRBV27	TRBJ2-7	few	TGTGCCAGCCGTGAAGGGGAAAGGGAAGAAGCCTACGAGCAGTACTTC	CASREGEREEAYEQYF
-	TRBV7-3	TRBJ2-2	few	TGTGCCAGCAGTGCTGGCATCGGGGAGCTGTTTTTT	CASSAGIGELFF
-	TRBV20-1	TRBJ2-5	-	TGCAGTGCTAGTGACTCCCGGGAAGAGACCCAGTACTTC	CSASDSREETQYF
-	TRBV14	TRBJ2-7	-	TGTGCCAGCAGCCAAGTACTAGGAGCGGGCGAGCAGTACTTC	CASSQVLGAGEQYF
TRBD1	TRBV7-2	TRBJ2-4	many	TGTGCCAGCAGCGCGACAGGGAGTGGCGCCAAAAACATTCAGTACTTC	CASSATGSGAKNIQYF
TRBD2	TRBV11-2	TRBJ2-5	few	TGTGCCAGCAGCTTAGGGGGACTAGCGGAACAAGAGACCCAGTACTTC	CASSLGGLAEQETQYF
TRBD2	TRBV29-1	TRBJ2-3	-	TGCAGCGTTGCTGATCTAGCGGGAGCGGCGACGGTGTATTTT	CSVADLAGAATVYF
TRBD2	TRBV28	TRBJ2-3	-	TGTGCCAGCGGGGGGACTAGCGGGAGGGCGAATACGCAGTATTTT	CASGGTSGRANTQYF
-	TRBV7-2	TRBJ2-7	few	TGTGCCAGCAGCCCAGATCGGGGAGTGGTATACGAGCAGTACTTC	CASSPDRGVVYEQYF
-	TRBV7-9	TRBJ2-3	many	TGTGCCAGCAGCTTAATTACAGATACGCAGTATTTT	CASSLITDTQYF
-	TRBV29-1	TRBJ1-1	many	TGCAGCGTCACAGGGTCGGCGAACACTGAAGCTTTCTTT	CSVTGSANTEAFF
-	TRBV20-1	TRBJ1-1	-	TGCAGTGCTCCGGTTGGCTACACTGAAGCTTTCTTT	CSAPVGYTEAFF
-	TRBV7-9	TRBJ1-2	-	-	CASSQVGHGNTF
-	TRBV2	TRBJ2-7	few	TGTGCCAGCAGTGTCCAGATTCTTGGGCTCGGGCAGTACTTC	CASSVQILGLGQYF
-	TRBV6-1	TRBJ2-2	few	TGTGCCAGCAGCCTACTCCGGGAGCTAACCGGGGAGCTGTTTTTT	CASSLLRELTGELFF
-	TRBV28	TRBJ1-4	many	TGTGCCAGCAGCCACCCCGGGCCACAAGGGGAAAAACTGTTTTTT	CASSHPGPQGEKLFF
-	TRBV2	TRBJ1-5	many	TGTGCCAGCAGTTTTCACAGAAGTAATAGCAATCAGCCCCAGCATTTT	CASSFHRSNSNQPQHF
TRBD1	TRBV27	TRBJ1-2	-	TGTGCCAGCAGTTTTGCCCCACCGGGACAGGGCAATGGCTACACCTTC	CASSFAPPGQGNGYTF
TRBD2	TRBV29-1	TRBJ2-1	-	TGCAGCGTTGAAGGGCGAGGACTAGCTACCTACAATGAGCAGTTCTTC	CSVEGRGLATYNEQFF
-	TRBV14	TRBJ1-1	-	TGTGCCAGCAGCCGACAGGCGCTCGGGACTGAAGCTTTCTTT	CASSRQALGTEAFF
-	TRBV28	TRBJ1-6	few	TGTGCCAGCAGTCAGGGTGGGACATACTCACCCCTCCACTTT	CASSQGGTYSPLHF
TRBD1	TRBV20-1	TRBJ1-2	-	TGCAGTGCTAGAGATCTTATAGGGACAGTCGGCTACACCTTC	CSARDLIGTVGYTF
TRBD2	TRBV12-3/TRBV12-4	TRBJ2-2	-	TGTGCCAGCACCTCCCTAGCGGGCCCGAACACCGGGGATCTGTTTTTT	CASTSLAGPNTGDLFF
-	TRBV5-1	TRBJ2-7	-	TGCGCCAGCAGCACTGACACATATCGCTCCTACGAGCAGTACTTC	CASSTDTYRSYEQYF
TRBD2	TRBV20-1	TRBJ2-1	-	TGCAGTGCTAGTAAGCGGGAGGGCCTAGGGGATGAGCAGTTCTTC	CSASKREGLGDEQFF
TRBD2	TRBV3-1	TRBJ2-7	-	TGTGCCAGCAGCCAAGGGACTAGCCCGAGGGGGGAGCAGTACTTC	CASSQGTSPRGEQYF
TRBD2	TRBV24-1	TRBJ2-3	-	TGTGCCACCAGTGACATGACTAGCGGGTTACGCACAGATACGCAGTATTTT	CATSDMTSGLRTDTQYF
TRBD2	TRBV24-1	TRBJ2-3	few	TGTGCCACCAGTGATTCGGGACTAGCGGGGGCGTACACAGATACGCAGTATTTT	CATSDSGLAGAYTDTQYF
TRBD2	TRBV7-2	TRBJ2-3	few	TGTGCCAGCACCACTAGCGTCGCAGATACGCAGTATTTT	CASTTSVADTQYF
TRBD2	TRBV19	TRBJ2-1	-	TGTGCCAGTAGTCCCGCGGCGGGAGGGAGGAATGAGCAGTTCTTC	CASSPAAGGRNEQFF
TRBD2	TRBV29-1	TRBJ2-7	-	TGCAGCGTAGTACTAGCGGAGGGGACCTACGAGCAGTACTTC	CSVVLAEGTYEQYF
-	TRBV7-8	TRBJ2-7	many	TGTGCCAGCAGCTCTTCGGACGGGAGATACGAGCAGTACTTC	CASSSSDGRYEQYF
TRBD2	TRBV11-2	TRBJ2-7	-	TGTGCCAGCAGTTTTGGTAGCGGGCGAACCTACGAGCAGTACTTC	CASSFGSGRTYEQYF
TRBD2	TRBV6-1	TRBJ2-7	many	TGTGCCAGCAGAAGGACTAGCGAGTACGAGCAGTACTTC	CASRRTSEYEQYF
-	TRBV6-1	TRBJ2-4	-	TGTGCCAGCAGTGACGCGGGGCAAGCCAAAAACATTCAGTACTTC	CASSDAGQAKNIQYF
TRBD2	TRBV12-3/TRBV12-4	TRBJ2-2	few	TGTGCCAGCAGGTCCCGACTAGCGGGAGAATCCGGGGAGCTGTTTTTT	CASRSRLAGESGELFF
-	TRBV6-1	TRBJ2-3	few	TGTGCCAGCAGTGCGGGAGATACAGATACGCAGTATTTT	CASSAGDTDTQYF
TRBD1	TRBV7-2	TRBJ1-2	few	TGTGCCAGCAGCTGGACAGGGGAGTATGGCTACACCTTC	CASSWTGEYGYTF